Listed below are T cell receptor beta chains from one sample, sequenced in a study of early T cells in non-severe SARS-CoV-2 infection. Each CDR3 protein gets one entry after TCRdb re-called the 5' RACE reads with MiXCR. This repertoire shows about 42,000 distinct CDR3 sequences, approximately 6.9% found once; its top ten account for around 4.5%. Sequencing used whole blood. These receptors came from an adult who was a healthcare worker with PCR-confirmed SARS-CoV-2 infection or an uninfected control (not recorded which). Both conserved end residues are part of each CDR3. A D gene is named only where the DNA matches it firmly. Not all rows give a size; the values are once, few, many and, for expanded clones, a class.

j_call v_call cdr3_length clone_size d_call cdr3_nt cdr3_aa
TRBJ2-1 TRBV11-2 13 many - TGTGCCAGCAGCTTCGCCGGGGGTAATGAGCAGTTCTTC CASSFAGGNEQFF
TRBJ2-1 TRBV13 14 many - TGTGCCAGCAGCTTATGGGACAATTACAATGAGCAGTTCTTC CASSLWDNYNEQFF
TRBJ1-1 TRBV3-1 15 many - TGTGCCAGCAGCCCCCGGACCGATTCGAACACTGAAGCTTTCTTT CASSPRTDSNTEAFF
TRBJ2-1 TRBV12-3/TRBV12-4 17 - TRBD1 TGTGCCACTTCCTGGACAGGGTATCAAAGCGTCTACAATGAGCAGTTCTTC CATSWTGYQSVYNEQFF
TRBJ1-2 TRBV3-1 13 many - TGTGCCAGCGGGACCGGCCCCTACTATGGCTACACCTTC CASGTGPYYGYTF
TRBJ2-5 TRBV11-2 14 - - TGTGCCAGCAGCTTAAGGGGGGAGACAGAGACCCAGTACTTC CASSLRGETETQYF
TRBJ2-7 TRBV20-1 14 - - TGCAGTGCTGACACAGGGCGGGGAGTTTTCGAGCAGTACTTC CSADTGRGVFEQYF
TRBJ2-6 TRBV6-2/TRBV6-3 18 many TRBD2 TGTGCCAGCAGCCCCGGACTAGCGGGGGCCCTAGGGGCCAACGTCCTGACTTTC CASSPGLAGALGANVLTF
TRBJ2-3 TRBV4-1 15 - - TGCGCCAGCAGCCCGGGCAGCCAATCCGCAGATACGCAGTATTTT CASSPGSQSADTQYF
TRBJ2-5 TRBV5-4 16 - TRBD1 TGTGCCAGCAGCTGGGCCAAAAACAGGGGTTCAGAGACCCAGTACTTC CASSWAKNRGSETQYF
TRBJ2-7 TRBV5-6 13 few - TGTGCCAGCAGCTACAGGAGCTCCTACGAGCAGTACTTC CASSYRSSYEQYF
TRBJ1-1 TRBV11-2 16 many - TGTGCCAGCAGCTTAGGAGTGGCGGGAAGGGACACTGAAGCTTTCTTT CASSLGVAGRDTEAFF
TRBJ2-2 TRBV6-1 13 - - TGTGCCAGCAAGGCAGCGGACACCGGGGAGCTGTTTTTT CASKAADTGELFF
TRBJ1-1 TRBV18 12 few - TGTGCCAGCTCACCAGGGACGGCGGGGGCTTTCTTT CASSPGTAGAFF
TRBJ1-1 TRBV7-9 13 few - TGTGCCAGCAGCCCCCAGGGACCGAACAAAGCTTTCTTT CASSPQGPNKAFF
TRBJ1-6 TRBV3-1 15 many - TGTGCCAGCAGCCCTCAAACAGGGTTAGGATCACCCCTCCACTTT CASSPQTGLGSPLHF
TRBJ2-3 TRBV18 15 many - TGTGCCAGCTCACCCCTCGGGTGGGTTGGGGATACGCAGTATTTT CASSPLGWVGDTQYF
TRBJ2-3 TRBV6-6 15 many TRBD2 TGTGCCAGCAGTTACCCGGGGGGGGCTGGAGATACGCAGTATTTT CASSYPGGAGDTQYF
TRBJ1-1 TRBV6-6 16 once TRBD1 TGTGCCAGCAGTCGCACAGGGGGCGCGGTGAACACTGAAGCTTTCTTT CASSRTGGAVNTEAFF
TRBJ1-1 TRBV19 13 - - TGTGCCAGTAGTATAGATCTGAACACTGAAGCTTTCTTT CASSIDLNTEAFF
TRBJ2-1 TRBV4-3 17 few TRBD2 TGCGCCAGCAGCCAAGATACACCTAGCGGGGCCTACAATGAGCAGTTCTTC CASSQDTPSGAYNEQFF
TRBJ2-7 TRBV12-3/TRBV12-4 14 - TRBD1 TGTGCCAGCAGTTTCCCGGGACAGAGCTACGAGCAGTACTTC CASSFPGQSYEQYF
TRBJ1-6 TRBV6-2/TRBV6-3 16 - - TGTGCCAGCAGAAAAGTGTCGACAGGACGGAATTCACCCCTCCACTTT CASRKVSTGRNSPLHF
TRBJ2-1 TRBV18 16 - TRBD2 TGTGCCAGCTCACCCATAGCGGGGGGTACCATCAATGAGCAGTTCTTC CASSPIAGGTINEQFF
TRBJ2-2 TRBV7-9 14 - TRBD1 TGTGCCAGCAGCCCAGACAGGGGGTCCGGGGAGCTGTTTTTT CASSPDRGSGELFF
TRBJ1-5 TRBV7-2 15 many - TGTGCCAGCAGCTTAGCCCCGACAGAAAATCAGCCCCAGCATTTT CASSLAPTENQPQHF
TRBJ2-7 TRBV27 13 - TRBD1 TGTGCCAGCAGGGGACAGGGTCTAAACGAGCAGTACTTC CASRGQGLNEQYF
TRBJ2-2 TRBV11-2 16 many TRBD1 TGTGCCAGCAGCTTCTATTTCGGACAGGGGTTCGGGGAGCTGTTTTTT CASSFYFGQGFGELFF
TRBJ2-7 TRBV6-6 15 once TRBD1 TGTGCCAGCAGTTATCGGGACAGGGGTTTCGACGAGCAGTACTTC CASSYRDRGFDEQYF
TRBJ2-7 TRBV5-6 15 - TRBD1 TGTGCCAGCAGCCTAGGACAGGGGCCCGTCTACGAGCAGTACTTC CASSLGQGPVYEQYF
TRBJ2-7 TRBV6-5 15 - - TGTGCCAGCAGTTACGATCTAGGACAGCCCTACGAGCAGTACTTC CASSYDLGQPYEQYF
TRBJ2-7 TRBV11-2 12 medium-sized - TGTGCCAGCAGCCTTACTAGGAACGAGCAGTACTTC CASSLTRNEQYF
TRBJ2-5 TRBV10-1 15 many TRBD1 TGCGCCAGCAGCGAACGGACAGGGGGCCAAGAGACCCAGTACTTC CASSERTGGQETQYF
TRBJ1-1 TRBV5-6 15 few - TGTGCCAGCAGCTTGGTTCCGGAAACGAACACTGAAGCTTTCTTT CASSLVPETNTEAFF
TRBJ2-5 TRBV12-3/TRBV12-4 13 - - TGTGCCAGCAGCCTGGACCAGAAAGAGACCCAGTACTTC CASSLDQKETQYF
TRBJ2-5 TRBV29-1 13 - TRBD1 TGCAGCGGAGTCCTGACAGGGAAAGAGACCCAGTACTTC CSGVLTGKETQYF
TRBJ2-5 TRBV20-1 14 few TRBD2 TGCAGTGCTAGGCGGGGGGGCACCCAAGAGACCCAGTACTTC CSARRGGTQETQYF
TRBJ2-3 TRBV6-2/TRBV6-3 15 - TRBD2 TGTGCCAGCAGCCAACCGGGGACTAGCGGCGGAGCGCAGTATTTT CASSQPGTSGGAQYF
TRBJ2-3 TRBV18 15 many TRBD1 TGTGCCAGCTCACCGAACGGACAGGGCACAGATACGCAGTATTTT CASSPNGQGTDTQYF
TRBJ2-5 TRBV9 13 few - TGTGCCAGCAGCGGGACCGGCGGAGAGACCCAGTACTTC CASSGTGGETQYF
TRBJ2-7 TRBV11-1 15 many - TGTGCCAGCAGCTTAGTCTGGGGGCACTCCTACGAGCAGTACTTC CASSLVWGHSYEQYF
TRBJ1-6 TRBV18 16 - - TGTGCCAGCTCACTAACCTCCCCAGGGTCGAGTTCACCCCTCCACTTT CASSLTSPGSSSPLHF
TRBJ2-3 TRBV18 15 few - TGTGCCAGCTCACCCCGTCAACGGGACACAGATACGCAGTATTTT CASSPRQRDTDTQYF
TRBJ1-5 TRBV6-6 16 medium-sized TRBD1 TGTGCCAGCAGTCCCCGTGGACAGGGGGCAGGACAGCCCCAGCATTTT CASSPRGQGAGQPQHF
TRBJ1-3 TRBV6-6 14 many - TGTGCCAGCAGTTATCGAGGGGTCGGAAACACCATATATTTT CASSYRGVGNTIYF
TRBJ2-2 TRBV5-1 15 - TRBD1 TGCGCCAGCAGCTCACGACAGGGGGAGGCCGGGGAGCTGTTTTTT CASSSRQGEAGELFF
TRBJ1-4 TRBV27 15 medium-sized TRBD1 TGTGCCAGCAGTCGCTCGGACAGGGGGCTTGAAAAACTGTTTTTT CASSRSDRGLEKLFF
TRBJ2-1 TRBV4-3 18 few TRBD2 TGCGCCAGCAGCCAAGAGGCTCCCGGAGCGGGGGGGCGCAATGAGCAGTTCTTC CASSQEAPGAGGRNEQFF
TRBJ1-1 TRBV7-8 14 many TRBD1 TGTGCCAGCAGTCGGGACAGGGGGCGGGAGAAAGCTTTCTTT CASSRDRGREKAFF
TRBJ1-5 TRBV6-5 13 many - TGTGCCAGCAGTTATAATAGGTATCAGCCCCAGCATTTT CASSYNRYQPQHF
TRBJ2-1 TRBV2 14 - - TGTGCCAGCAGTGAAGTACGGTACTACAATGAGCAGTTCTTC CASSEVRYYNEQFF
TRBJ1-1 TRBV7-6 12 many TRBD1 TGTGCCAGCAGCTTAAGGGACAGTGAAGCTTTCTTT CASSLRDSEAFF
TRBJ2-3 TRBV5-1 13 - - TGCGCCAGCAGTAGGGGGGCAGCAGATACGCAGTATTTT CASSRGAADTQYF
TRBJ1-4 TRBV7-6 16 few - TGTGCCAGCAGCTTAGCGCCGACGGTGACTTATGAAAAACTGTTTTTT CASSLAPTVTYEKLFF
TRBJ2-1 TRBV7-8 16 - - TGTGCCAGCAGCTTCCAATTGCCGAGCTCCTACAATGAGCAGTTCTTC CASSFQLPSSYNEQFF
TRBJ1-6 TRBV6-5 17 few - TGTGCCAGCATCGCGGACGGGGGGAAGTCGGATAATTCACCCCTCCACTTT CASIADGGKSDNSPLHF
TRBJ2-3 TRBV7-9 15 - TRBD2 TGTGCCAGCAGCTTAACTAGCGGGGGATCAGATACGCAGTATTTT CASSLTSGGSDTQYF
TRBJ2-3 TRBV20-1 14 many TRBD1 TGCAGTGCTACTTCGGGACAGCTCACAGATACGCAGTATTTT CSATSGQLTDTQYF
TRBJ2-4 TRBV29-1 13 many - TGCAGCGCGGCACGGGACACCAAAAACATTCAGTACTTC CSAARDTKNIQYF